What follows are 26 T cell receptor beta chains derived from one specimen sequenced in a study of T cells in Graves' hyperthyroidism and ophthalmopathy. Amplified TCR beta CDR3 regions came from RNA transcripts. First-round RT-PCR targeting the TCR CDR3 was performed with the HTBI primer set. TCRdb ran MiXCR on the multiplex PCR reads and lists one entry per CDR3 protein. The sample contains 550,000 to 800,000 distinct CDR3 sequences, around 15% of which appear only once. Sequencing input: blood. These receptors were taken from a man younger than 35 with Graves' hyperthyroidism.

V and J are TRBV5-1 and TRBJ1-1; no clear D gene. The V end was cut by 0 bases, the J end by 5 bases, with 14 bases between. The CDR3 consists of 15 residues. Germline-derived CDR1 and CDR2 are SGHRS and YFSETQ. CDR3 sequence: CASSLDGSGVTEAFF. The CDR3 nucleotides are TGCGCCAGCAGCTTGGACGGCTCAGGAGTGACTGAAGCTTTCTTT.

This clonotype came up a few times. V usage is TRBV20-1 and J usage is TRBJ1-1, with a possible D match to TRBD1 (5 bases). V lost 1 base to trimming and J lost 1 base, with 10 bases between them. The CDR3 consists of 14 residues. CDR1 DFQATT and CDR2 SNEGSKA come from the germline V gene (reference sequence). CDR3 protein: CSARGQSGNTEAFF. The CDR3 DNA reads as TGCAGTGCTAGAGGACAGTCAGGGAACACTGAAGCTTTCTTT.

This clonotype was detected ten times or more. The V call is TRBV12-3 or TRBV12-4, the J call TRBJ1-2; D perhaps matches TRBD1 (5 bases). V was pared by 3 bases and J by 4 bases, with 9 bases between. The CDR3 contains 13 residues. CDR3 nucleotides: TGTGCCAGCAGTTTGGGGGAGGGCTATGGCTACACCTTC. It translates to CASSLGEGYGYTF.

This clonotype was observed a handful of times. The rearrangement links TRBV28 to TRBJ2-5, with 12 positions matching TRBD2. Looked up from germline, CDR1 is MDHEN and CDR2 is SYDVKM. Trimming removed 2 bases from V and 6 bases from J; junction bases left unmatched: 7. CDR3 size: 16 residues. CDR3 in amino acids: CASSLQGLAGFQTQYF. For the CDR3, the DNA is TGTGCCAGCAGTTTACAGGGACTAGCGGGCTTTCAGACCCAGTACTTC. The full variable domain, its missing parts supplied by reference TRBV28 and TRBJ2-5, is DVKVTQSSRYLVKRTGEKVFLECVQDMDHENMFWYRQDPGLGLRLIYFSYDVKMKEKGDIPEGYSVSREKKERFSLILESASTNQTSMYLCASSLQGLAGFQTQYFGPGTRLLVL.

The table lists this clonotype with a few counts. This chain connects TRBV9 to TRBJ1-4; D remains unclear. Trimming removed 4 bases at V and 4 bases at J, with 17 bases between. Per the germline V gene, CDR1 is SGDLS and CDR2 is YYNGEE. The CDR3 spans 16 residues. The CDR3, as DNA: TGTGCCAGCAGCCGGGCGTCGGGCCTAGTTAATGAAAAACTGTTTTTT. Translating gives CASSRASGLVNEKLFF.

The chain carries TRBV29-1 and TRBJ2-7; D not certain. V lost 3 bases to trimming and J lost 1 base, with 13 bases between them. This CDR3 contains 14 residues. Per the germline V gene, CDR1 is SQVTM and CDR2 is ANQGSEA. In DNA, the CDR3 is TGCAGCGTTGAGCCGGCGACGGGTTCCTACGAGCAGTACTTC. The encoded protein is CSVEPATGSYEQYF.

This clonotype was seen a handful of times. The genes are TRBV5-1 and TRBJ1-1, with D tentatively TRBD1 (6 bases). V was cut by 1 base and J by 6 bases, with 13 bases left in between. This CDR3 is built from 14 residues. CDR1 is SGHRS, CDR2 YFSETQ, per germline. The CDR3 nucleotides read TGCGCCAGCAGCTTGACAGGGAGGAAGCCTGAAGCTTTCTTT. It is translated as CASSLTGRKPEAFF.

This chain uses TRBV7-6 with TRBJ2-7; 7 bases fit TRBD1. J lost 6 bases, V lost 4 bases, and 12 bases had no gene match. Per germline, CDR1 SGHVS and CDR2 FNYEAQ. There are 15 residues in the CDR3. This CDR3 reads CASSWTGAEGSEQYF. The CDR3 DNA is TGTGCCAGCAGCTGGACAGGTGCTGAGGGCTCCGAGCAGTACTTC.

This clonotype was observed many times. The chain has TRBV20-1 and TRBJ2-7; 11 bases line up with TRBD2. With 5 bases clipped from V and 1 base from J, the junction kept 1 base outside the gene matches. This CDR3 contains 13 residues. From germline, CDR1 is DFQATT and CDR2 SNEGSKA (reference sequence). In nucleotides, the CDR3 is TGCAGTGCTGGACTAGCGGGTTCCTACGAGCAGTACTTC. It codes for CSAGLAGSYEQYF.

V is TRBV11-3 and J is TRBJ1-5, with D hard to call. The germline V and J ends were trimmed by 4 bases and 5 bases, with 15 bases remaining between them. The CDR3 covers 15 residues. The V gene's germline CDR1 is SGHNT and CDR2 YENEEA. The CDR3 here is CASSSDPGVDQPQHF. In nucleotides, the CDR3 is TGTGCCAGCAGCTCAGATCCCGGGGTTGATCAGCCCCAGCATTTT.

This clonotype was counted many times. The chain is built from TRBV6-1 and TRBJ2-1; 9 nucleotides line up with TRBD1. The V gene end was trimmed by 5 bases and the J gene end by 8 bases; junction bases not matched to a gene: 13. CDR1 and CDR2 from the germline V gene are MNHNS and SASEGT. The CDR3 length is 16 residues. As DNA, the CDR3 is TGTGCCAGCAGTTTATCGGGACAGGGATATCTGGATGAGCAGTTCTTC. Its protein product is CASSLSGQGYLDEQFF.

The chain joins TRBV28 to TRBJ2-5; TRBD1 matches 10 bases. J was trimmed by 4 bases and V by 2 bases; bases with no gene match: 7. Germline V lookup: CDR1 MDHEN, CDR2 SYDVKM. The CDR3 extends over 16 amino acids. The CDR3 protein is CASSLLDRGLGETQYF. CDR3 DNA: TGTGCCAGCAGTTTACTTGACAGGGGGCTTGGAGAGACCCAGTACTTC.

This clonotype was seen only a few times. CDR3 nucleotides: TGTGCCAGCAGCTTACTGGGCAGTAGGACAGGGTCAGACTATGGCTACACCTTC. Amino acid sequence: CASSLLGSRTGSDYGYTF. The V gene is TRBV11-2, the J gene TRBJ1-2, with 8 positions matching TRBD1. Germline assignment: CDR1 SGHAT and CDR2 FQNNGV. Unmatched junction bases numbered 14, after V lost 2 bases and J lost 3 bases. There are 18 residues in the CDR3.

This clonotype was observed a handful of times. This chain links TRBV20-1 with TRBJ2-1; the D is unclear. There are 12 residues in the CDR3. Trimming removed 3 bases at V and 2 bases at J, with 5 bases between. In germline, CDR1 is DFQATT, CDR2 SNEGSKA (reference sequence). The CDR3 here is CSASPPYNEQFF. CDR3 DNA: TGCAGTGCTAGCCCCCCCTACAATGAGCAGTTCTTC.

This clonotype came up a few times. V and J are TRBV20-1 and TRBJ2-2; a possible D gene is TRBD1 (6 bases). V lost 3 bases and J lost 1, with 12 bases in between. CDR3 size: 15 residues. From germline, CDR1 is DFQATT and CDR2 SNEGSKA (reference sequence). The CDR3: CSARGAELNTGELFF. The CDR3 DNA is TGCAGTGCTAGGGGGGCGGAGCTGAACACCGGGGAGCTGTTTTTT.

This clonotype was found many times. This sequence joins TRBV12-3 or TRBV12-4 and TRBJ2-7; TRBD1 aligns across 8 bases. The V gene end was trimmed by 3 bases and the J gene end by 0 bases; junction bases not matched to a gene: 4. CDR3 length: 15 amino acids. The CDR3 DNA reads as TGTGCCAGCAGTTTTGGACAGGGCGGCTCCTACGAGCAGTACTTC. Amino acids: CASSFGQGGSYEQYF.

The chain joins TRBV10-3 to TRBJ2-1; 7 bases match TRBD2. V trimming: 3 bases; J trimming: 0 bases; junction bases outside the gene matches: 2. The germline CDR1 and CDR2 sequences are ENHRY and SYGVKD. The CDR3 has 15 residues. Here the CDR3 DNA reads TGTGCCATCAGTGATTGGGGGGGCTCCTACAATGAGCAGTTCTTC. Protein: CAISDWGGSYNEQFF.

This clonotype was seen repeatedly, ten times or more. V is TRBV20-1 and J is TRBJ2-7; 14 bases line up with TRBD2. The CDR3 has 16 amino acids. Germline-derived CDR1 and CDR2 are DFQATT and SNEGSKA (reference sequence). J lost 3 bases, V lost 3 bases, and 7 bases had no gene match. The CDR3 sequence is CSASPSGLAGDYEQYF. The CDR3 DNA is TGCAGTGCTAGTCCGTCGGGACTAGCGGGGGACTACGAGCAGTACTTC.

V is TRBV20-1 and J is TRBJ2-3; weak D call: TRBD1 (5 bases). Germline loops: CDR1 DFQATT, CDR2 SNEGSKA (reference sequence). V lost 0 bases, J lost 5 bases, and 15 bases lay in between. This CDR3 has 15 amino acids. The CDR3, as DNA: TGCAGTGCTAGAGATCTGGGGCAGGGTAAAGATACGCAGTATTTT. Protein sequence: CSARDLGQGKDTQYF.

This sequence joins TRBV10-2 and TRBJ2-2; weak D call: TRBD2 (5 bases). V was shortened by 10 bases and J by 2 bases, with 14 bases between the two germline ends. The CDR3 loop spans 14 amino acids. The V gene's germline CDR1 is WSHSY and CDR2 SAAADI. The CDR3 DNA is TGCGCCACAGGACTGGCACTTAACACCGGGGAGCTGTTTTTT. Amino acid sequence: CATGLALNTGELFF.

The genes are TRBV6-2 or TRBV6-3 and TRBJ2-7; 9 bases match TRBD1. The CDR3 runs 15 residues. J gave up 6 bases and V 2 bases, and 8 bases lay outside the gene matches. Germline CDR1 is MNHEY and CDR2 is SVGEGT. The chain's CDR3 is CASSYLGTGLGEQYF. CDR3 bases: TGTGCCAGCAGTTACCTAGGGACAGGGCTCGGCGAGCAGTACTTC.

The CDR3 protein is CSVGTGGGANVLTF. The CDR3 coding sequence is TGCAGCGTCGGAACCGGGGGTGGGGCCAACGTCCTGACTTTC. The V and J genes are TRBV29-1 and TRBJ2-6; maybe TRBD2 (6 bases). Trimming took off 6 bases at V and 3 bases at J, with 12 bases between the two ends. The V gene's germline CDR1 is SQVTM and CDR2 ANQGSEA. This CDR3 contains 14 residues.

The CDR3 sequence: CASSLLLGPLHF. CDR3 coding DNA: TGTGCCAGCAGCTTACTTTTGGGGCCCCTCCACTTT. V gene TRBV7-2 combines with J gene TRBJ1-6; D uncertain. The germline V and J ends were trimmed by 2 bases and 13 bases, with 9 bases remaining between them. There are 12 residues in the CDR3. Looked up from germline, CDR1 is SGHTA and CDR2 is FQGNSA.

V gene TRBV7-8 combines with J gene TRBJ2-2, with TRBD1 as a possible D gene (6 bases). V dropped 2 bases and J dropped 6 bases, with 16 bases sitting between them. CDR1 is SGHVS, CDR2 FQNEAQ, per germline. The CDR3 loop spans 16 amino acids. Here the CDR3 reads CASSLTGSPFAGELFF. The CDR3 nucleotides read TGTGCCAGCAGCTTAACAGGGTCCCCCTTTGCCGGGGAGCTGTTTTTT.

In its sample, this clonotype was seen many times. V is TRBV24-1 and J is TRBJ2-3, with 7 bases fitting TRBD2. V shed 6 bases, J shed 4 bases, and the junction held 6 bases outside the gene matches. Germline V gives CDR1 KGHDR, CDR2 SFDVKD. The CDR3 loop spans 14 amino acids. The CDR3 nucleotides read TGTGCCACCAGTCTAGCGGAAGAGGCAGATACGCAGTATTTT. This translates into CATSLAEEADTQYF.

Ten or more counts support this clonotype. V and J are TRBV28 and TRBJ1-5, with 9 bases matching TRBD1. Germline V gene lookup returns CDR1 MDHEN and CDR2 SYDVKM. The CDR3 is made up of 15 amino acids. V shed 6 bases, J shed 7 bases, and the junction held 10 bases outside the gene matches. The CDR3 DNA reads TGTGCCAGCAGCCCCGGGACAGGGCCCCAGCAGCCCCAGCATTTT. It specifies CASSPGTGPQQPQHF. The full variable domain, completed using reference TRBV28 and TRBJ1-5, is DVKVTQSSRYLVKRTGEKVFLECVQDMDHENMFWYRQDPGLGLRLIYFSYDVKMKEKGDIPEGYSVSREKKERFSLILESASTNQTSMYLCASSPGTGPQQPQHFGDGTRLSIL.